Listed here are 5 T cell receptor beta chains from one sample, sequenced in a study of blood T cell repertoires in COVID-19. Some clones are missing from TCRdb's copy, which holds only in-frame ones; the method was immunoSEQ multiplex PCR. The data contain over 150,000 clones, 79% of them seen just once; the ten biggest clones take up roughly 19%. The sample was PBMCs or T cells enriched from blood (not recorded which). The receptor source for this set is an older woman in a cohort exposed to, infected with or recovered from COVID-19 (not recorded which).

The gene calls are TRBV5-1 and TRBJ2-1, with D maybe TRBD1 (5 bases). The V end was cut by 4 bases, the J end by 6 bases, with 11 bases between. The CDR3 spans 13 residues. Germline values: CDR1 SGHRS, CDR2 YFSETQ. CDR3 sequence: CASSITGANEQFF. The CDR3 region has the DNA TGCGCCAGCAGCATCACAGGAGCCAATGAGCAGTTCTTC. Full variable domain (missing parts from reference TRBV5-1 and TRBJ2-1): KAGVTQTPRYLIKTRGQQVTLSCSPISGHRSVSWYQQTPGQGLQFLFEYFSETQRNKGNFPGRFSGRQFSNSRSEMNVSTLELGDSALYLCASSITGANEQFFGPGTRLTVL.

A single count supports this clone. This chain joins TRBV18 and TRBJ1-6, with D unresolved. The length of the CDR3 is 16 residues. V shed 6 bases and J shed 7 bases, with 19 bases lying between them. Looked up from germline, CDR1 is KGHSH and CDR2 is LQKENI. The CDR3 nucleotides read TGTGCCAGCTCCCAAGGTCTCCTCAGCGGGAATTCACCCCTCCACTTT. Its protein is CASSQGLLSGNSPLHF.

V gene TRBV18 combines with J gene TRBJ1-1, with D possibly TRBD1 on 5 matching bases. The CDR3 contains 13 residues. CDR1 and CDR2 (germline): KGHSH, LQKENI. V was trimmed by 3 bases and J by 4 bases, leaving 9 bases between them. CDR3 in DNA: TGTGCCAGCTCACCGCGGGACGGCACTGAAGCTTTCTTT. Its protein product is CASSPRDGTEAFF.

The gene calls are TRBV5-8 and TRBJ1-1; the match to TRBD1 covers 8 bases. The CDR3 is 14 amino acids. Germline assignment: CDR1 SGHTS and CDR2 YDEGEE. V lost 3 bases, J lost 4 bases, and 5 bases stayed unmatched. This chain's CDR3 is CASSSGQAPTEAFF. In DNA form, the CDR3 reads TGTGCCAGCAGCTCGGGACAGGCACCCACTGAAGCTTTCTTT.

The chain combines TRBV28 with TRBJ1-1; D is unclear. CDR1 MDHEN and CDR2 SYDVKM come from the germline V gene. V was trimmed by 5 bases and J by 1 base, leaving 8 bases between them. The CDR3 spans 13 residues. The CDR3 sequence: CASSATRNTEAFF. The CDR3 DNA reads TGTGCCAGCAGTGCCACTCGGAACACTGAAGCTTTCTTT.